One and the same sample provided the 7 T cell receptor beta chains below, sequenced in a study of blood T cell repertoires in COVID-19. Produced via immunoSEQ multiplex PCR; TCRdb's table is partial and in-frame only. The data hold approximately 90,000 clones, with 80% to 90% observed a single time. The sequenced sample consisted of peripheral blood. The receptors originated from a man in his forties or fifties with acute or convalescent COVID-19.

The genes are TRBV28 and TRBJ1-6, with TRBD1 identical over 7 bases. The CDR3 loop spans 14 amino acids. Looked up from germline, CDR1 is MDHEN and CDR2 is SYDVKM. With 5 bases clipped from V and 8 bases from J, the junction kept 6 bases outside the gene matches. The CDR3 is CASSKGGTDSPLHF. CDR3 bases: TGTGCCAGCAGTAAAGGGGGCACGGATTCACCCCTCCACTTT.

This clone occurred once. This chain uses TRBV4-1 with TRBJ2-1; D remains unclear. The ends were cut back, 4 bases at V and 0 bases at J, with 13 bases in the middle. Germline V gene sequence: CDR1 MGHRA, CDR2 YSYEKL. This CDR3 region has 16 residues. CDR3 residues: CASSRQALHSYNEQFF. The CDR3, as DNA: TGCGCCAGCAGCCGTCAGGCTCTGCACTCCTACAATGAGCAGTTCTTC.

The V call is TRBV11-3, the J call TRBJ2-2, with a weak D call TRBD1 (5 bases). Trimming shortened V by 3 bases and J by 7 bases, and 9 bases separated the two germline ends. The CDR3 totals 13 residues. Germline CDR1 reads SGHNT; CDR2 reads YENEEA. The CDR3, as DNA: TGTGCCAGCAGCTTGGGGCCGAACGGGGAGCTGTTTTTT. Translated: CASSLGPNGELFF.

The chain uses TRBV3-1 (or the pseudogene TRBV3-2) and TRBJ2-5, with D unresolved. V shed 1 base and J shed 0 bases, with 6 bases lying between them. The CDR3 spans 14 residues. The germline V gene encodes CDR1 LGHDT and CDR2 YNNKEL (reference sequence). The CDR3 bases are TGTGCCAGCAGCCAAGTCCCAAACCAAGAGACCCAGTACTTC. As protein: CASSQVPNQETQYF.

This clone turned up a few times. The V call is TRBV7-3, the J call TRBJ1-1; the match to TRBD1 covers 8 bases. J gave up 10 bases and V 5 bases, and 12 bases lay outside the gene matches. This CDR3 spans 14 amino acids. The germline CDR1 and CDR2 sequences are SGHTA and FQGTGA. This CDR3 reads CASSPRTGSMGAFF. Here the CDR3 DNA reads TGTGCCAGCAGCCCACGGACAGGGTCCATGGGAGCTTTCTTT.

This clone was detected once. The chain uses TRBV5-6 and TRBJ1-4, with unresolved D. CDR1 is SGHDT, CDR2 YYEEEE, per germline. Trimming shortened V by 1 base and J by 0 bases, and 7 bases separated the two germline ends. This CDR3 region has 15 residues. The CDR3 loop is CASSLRQATNEKLFF. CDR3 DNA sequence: TGTGCCAGCAGCTTGCGCCAGGCAACTAATGAAAAACTGTTTTTT.

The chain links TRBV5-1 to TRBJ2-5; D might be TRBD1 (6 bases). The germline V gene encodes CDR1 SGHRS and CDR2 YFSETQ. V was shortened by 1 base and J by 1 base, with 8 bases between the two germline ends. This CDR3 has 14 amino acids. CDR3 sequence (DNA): TGCGCCAGCAGCTTGACAGGGACCCAAGAGACCCAGTACTTC. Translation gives CASSLTGTQETQYF.